This T cell receptor (beta chain) was identified in a study of beta chain features in type 1 diabetes. With respect to this clone: Antigen unknown.

Whole-study results and caveats: All four CD4+ subsets from Type 1 diabetes patients carried moderately but significantly shorter TCRB CDR3s.

The germline V gene has CDR1 SQVTM and CDR2 ANQGSEA. With V trimmed by 7 bases and J by 3 bases, 8 bases remained unmatched. CDR3 size: 14 residues. Of the isolated RNA, all was reverse transcribed, and so the sequenced material was expressed TCRB transcripts. The assay was immunoSEQ multiplex PCR, and TCRdb's table has in-frame clones only and misses some. The sample consists of about 23,000 clones, more than 45% of them appearing once. Specimen: stem cell memory CD4+ T cells from blood. V gene TRBV29-1 combines with J gene TRBJ1-4, with 7 bases aligning to TRBD1. The TCR originated in a man aged 18 to 30 with type 1 diabetes. In DNA, the CDR3 is TGCAGCGCAAGTTCCGGGACAGCTAATGAAAAACTGTTTTTT. Translating gives CSASSGTANEKLFF.